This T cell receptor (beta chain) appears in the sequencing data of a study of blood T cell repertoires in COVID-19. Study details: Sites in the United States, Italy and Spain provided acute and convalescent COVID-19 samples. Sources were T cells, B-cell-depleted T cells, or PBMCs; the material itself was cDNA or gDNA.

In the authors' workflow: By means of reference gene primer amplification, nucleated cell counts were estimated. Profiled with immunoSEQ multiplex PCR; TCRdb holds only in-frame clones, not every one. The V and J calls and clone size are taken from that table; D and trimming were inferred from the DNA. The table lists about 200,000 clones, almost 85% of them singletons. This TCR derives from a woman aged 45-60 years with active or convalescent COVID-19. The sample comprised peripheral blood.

The CDR3 coding sequence is TGTGCCAGCAGTTTGGGGGGACGGGGAAATGAGCAGTTCTTC. As protein: CASSLGGRGNEQFF. This chain joins TRBV25-1 and TRBJ2-1; D may be TRBD2 (6 bases). CDR3 size: 14 residues. Germline CDR1 and CDR2: MGHDK and SYGVNS. The V end was cut by 5 bases, the J end by 7 bases, with 15 bases between.